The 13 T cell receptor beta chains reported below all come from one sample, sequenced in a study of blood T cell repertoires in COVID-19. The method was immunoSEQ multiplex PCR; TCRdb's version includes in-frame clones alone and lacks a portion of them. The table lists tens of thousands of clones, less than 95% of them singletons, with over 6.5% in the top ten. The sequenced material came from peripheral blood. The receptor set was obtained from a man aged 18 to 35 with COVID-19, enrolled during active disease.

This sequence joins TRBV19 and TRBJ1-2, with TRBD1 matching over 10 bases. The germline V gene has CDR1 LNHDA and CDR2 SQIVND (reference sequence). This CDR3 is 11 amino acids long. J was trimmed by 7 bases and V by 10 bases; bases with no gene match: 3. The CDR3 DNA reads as TGTGCCACTGGACAGGGGGTTGGCTACACCTTC. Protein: CATGQGVGYTF.

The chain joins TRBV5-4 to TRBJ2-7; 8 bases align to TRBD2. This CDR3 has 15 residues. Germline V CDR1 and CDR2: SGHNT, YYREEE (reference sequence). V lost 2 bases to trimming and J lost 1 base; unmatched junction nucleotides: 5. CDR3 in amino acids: CASSFRGGRSYEQYF. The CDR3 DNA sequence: TGTGCCAGCAGCTTCCGTGGCGGGAGGTCCTACGAGCAGTACTTC.

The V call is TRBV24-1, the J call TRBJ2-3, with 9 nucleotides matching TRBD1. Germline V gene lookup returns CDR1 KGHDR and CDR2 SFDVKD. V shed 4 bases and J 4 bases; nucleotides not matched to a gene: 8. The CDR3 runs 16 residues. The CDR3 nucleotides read TGTGCCACCAGTGACCCGGGACAGGGAGCCGCAGATACGCAGTATTTT. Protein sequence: CATSDPGQGAADTQYF.

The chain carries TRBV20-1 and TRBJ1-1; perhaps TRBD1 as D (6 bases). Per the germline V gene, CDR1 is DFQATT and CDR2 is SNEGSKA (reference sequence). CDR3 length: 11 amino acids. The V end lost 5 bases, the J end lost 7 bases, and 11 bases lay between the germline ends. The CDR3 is CSAPLQGEAFF. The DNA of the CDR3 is TGCAGTGCTCCTCTACAGGGTGAAGCTTTCTTT.

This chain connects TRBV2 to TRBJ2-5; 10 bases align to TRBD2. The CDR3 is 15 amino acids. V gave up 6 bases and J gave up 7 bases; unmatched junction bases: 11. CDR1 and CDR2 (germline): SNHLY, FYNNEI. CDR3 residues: CASSGLPSGRGTQYF. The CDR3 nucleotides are TGTGCCAGCAGCGGTCTTCCTAGCGGGAGAGGGACCCAGTACTTC.

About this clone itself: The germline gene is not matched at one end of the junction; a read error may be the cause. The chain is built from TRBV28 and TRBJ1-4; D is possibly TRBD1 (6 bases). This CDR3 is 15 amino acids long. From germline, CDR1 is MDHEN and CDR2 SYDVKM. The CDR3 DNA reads TGTGCCAGCAGTTTACGGGGGGGCGGATACGAAAAACTGCTTTTT. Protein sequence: CASSLRGGGYEKLLF.

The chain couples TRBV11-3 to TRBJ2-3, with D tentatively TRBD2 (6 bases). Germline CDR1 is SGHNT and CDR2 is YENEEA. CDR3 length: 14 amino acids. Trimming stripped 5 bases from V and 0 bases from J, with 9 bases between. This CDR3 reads CASSTGTSTDTQYF. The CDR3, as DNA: TGTGCCAGCAGCACGGGGACTAGCACAGATACGCAGTATTTT.

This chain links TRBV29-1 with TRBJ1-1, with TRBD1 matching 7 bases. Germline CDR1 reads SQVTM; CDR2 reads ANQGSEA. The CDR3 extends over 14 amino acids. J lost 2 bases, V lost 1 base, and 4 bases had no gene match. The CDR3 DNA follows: TGCAGCGTTGAAGGAAGACAGGGCAACACTGAAGCTTTCTTT. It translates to CSVEGRQGNTEAFF.

The CDR3: CASSPPTSGRNEQFF. DNA of the CDR3: TGTGCCAGCAGCCCACCGACTAGCGGGAGGAATGAGCAGTTCTTC. This chain joins TRBV7-9 and TRBJ2-1; 13 bases are a match to TRBD2. After removal of 5 bases from V and 7 bases from J, the junction contained 5 bases not matched to a gene. CDR1 and CDR2 from the germline V gene are SEHNR and FQNEAQ (reference sequence). The CDR3 loop spans 15 amino acids.

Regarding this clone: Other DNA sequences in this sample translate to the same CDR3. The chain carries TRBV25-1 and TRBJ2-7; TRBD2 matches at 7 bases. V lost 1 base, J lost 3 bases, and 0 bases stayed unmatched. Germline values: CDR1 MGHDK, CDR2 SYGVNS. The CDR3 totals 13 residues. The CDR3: CASSEWGGYEQYF. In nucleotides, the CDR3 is TGTGCCAGCAGTGAATGGGGGGGCTACGAGCAGTACTTC.

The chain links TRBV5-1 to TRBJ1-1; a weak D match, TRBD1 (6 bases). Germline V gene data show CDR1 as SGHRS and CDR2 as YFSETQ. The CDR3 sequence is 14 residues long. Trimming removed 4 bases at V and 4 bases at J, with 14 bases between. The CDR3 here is CASSNPGTTTEAFF. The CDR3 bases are TGCGCCAGCAGCAACCCCGGGACAACCACTGAAGCTTTCTTT.

The CDR3: CASSGTSGSYNEQFF. The CDR3 nucleotides read TGTGCCAGCAGTGGGACTAGCGGGAGTTACAATGAGCAGTTCTTC. V gene TRBV27 combines with J gene TRBJ2-1; 14 bases line up with TRBD2. This CDR3 is built from 15 residues. J was trimmed by 4 bases and V by 5 bases; bases with no gene match: 1. CDR1 MNHEY and CDR2 SMNVEV come from the germline V gene (reference sequence).

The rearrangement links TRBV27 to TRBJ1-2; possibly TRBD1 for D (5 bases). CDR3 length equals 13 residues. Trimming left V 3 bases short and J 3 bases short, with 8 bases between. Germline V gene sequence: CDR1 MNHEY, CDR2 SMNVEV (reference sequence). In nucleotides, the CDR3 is TGTGCCAGCAGTTTGGGGGGGGACTATGGCTACACCTTC. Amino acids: CASSLGGDYGYTF.